This T cell receptor beta chain was identified during a study of cytomegalovirus exposure and HLA in healthy donors. Study-wide findings and caveats: CMV serostatus was the only recorded immune exposure for donors.

The primer mix had 60 Vbeta and 13 Jbeta primers. Clones were sequenced by immunoSEQ multiplex PCR, and TCRdb holds only the in-frame ones, with some missing. This table has over 130,000 clones, more than 55% appearing once. Comments on this clone: Its target is not known.

V lost 5 bases and J 1 base, leaving 14 bases between the germline ends. In germline, CDR1 is MDHEN, CDR2 SYDVKM. The CDR3 contains 15 residues. This sequence originates from a woman aged 60-75 years in good health and CMV-seronegative. Input material: PBMCs. The chain is built from TRBV28 and TRBJ1-1; a weak D match, TRBD1 (5 bases). CDR3 DNA: TGTGCCAGCAGTCACCCTACAGGTAGGAACACTGAAGCTTTCTTT. It encodes CASSHPTGRNTEAFF.